Below, 17 T cell receptor beta chains from the same sample are listed, as sequenced in a study of blood T cell repertoires in COVID-19 (dated by TCRdb to about 2020). Libraries were made using the immunoSEQ multiplex PCR assay. TCRdb carries this immuneACCESS record with in-frame sequences only. Its versions omit some clonotypes, under half of them owing to an unresolved V gene in the studies checked, with the rest unexplained. The sample table contains some 350,000 clones; only one count was recorded for about 83% of them. The ten most abundant clones make up 2.5% to 3% of the sample. The sample comprised peripheral blood. The receptor set was obtained from a young man with active or convalescent COVID-19.

The rearrangement links TRBV30 to TRBJ1-2; D call uncertain. V lost 5 bases and J 6 bases, leaving 22 bases between the germline ends. The length of the CDR3 is 15 residues. Germline CDR1 and CDR2: GTSNPN and SVGIG (reference sequence). CDR3 sequence reads: CAWERLYSGGHGYTF. DNA of the CDR3: TGTGCCTGGGAGAGACTTTATTCGGGAGGGCATGGCTACACCTTC.

The rearrangement links TRBV6-5 to TRBJ2-7, with TRBD2 matching over 8 bases. Germline values: CDR1 MNHEY, CDR2 SVGAGI. This CDR3 comprises 15 residues. V lost 1 base to trimming and J lost 3 bases; unmatched junction nucleotides: 5. The CDR3 DNA is TGTGCCAGCAGTTACTTGCCCGCGGGAGGCTACGAGCAGTACTTC. The encoded protein is CASSYLPAGGYEQYF.

The rearrangement joins TRBV11-2 to TRBJ1-1; no firm D call. V was pared by 2 bases and J by 1 base, with 8 bases between. The CDR3 runs to 14 residues. The V gene's germline CDR1 is SGHAT and CDR2 FQNNGV. The CDR3: CASSLNSPNTEAFF. The CDR3 DNA reads TGTGCCAGCAGCTTAAACAGCCCGAACACTGAAGCTTTCTTT.

The chain is built from TRBV30 and TRBJ1-6, with D perhaps matching TRBD1 (5 bases). V was cut by 4 bases and J by 7 bases, with 20 bases left in between. CDR3 size: 16 residues. Germline-derived CDR1 and CDR2 are GTSNPN and SVGIG (reference sequence). The CDR3 region has the DNA TGTGCCTGGACTCACGGGCAGGGTCCCTTCAATTCACCCCTCCACTTT. It codes for CAWTHGQGPFNSPLHF.

This clone was seen only once. The chain links TRBV27 to TRBJ2-7, with 8 bases matching TRBD2. The CDR3 length is 14 residues. Germline CDR1 and CDR2: MNHEY and SMNVEV (reference sequence). The V and J ends lost 4 bases and 6 bases, in that order; junction bases with no gene match: 8. The CDR3 DNA sequence: TGTGCCAGCAGTTCAGCAGCGGGAGTAGGCGAGCAGTACTTC. Translating gives CASSSAAGVGEQYF.

V is TRBV30 and J is TRBJ1-4; D remains unclear. Trimming stripped 5 bases from V and 5 bases from J, with 9 bases between. Germline V gives CDR1 GTSNPN, CDR2 SVGIG (reference sequence). The CDR3 length is 12 residues. Here the CDR3 DNA reads TGTGCCTGGTCAGGAGGGAATGAAAAACTGTTTTTT. Protein: CAWSGGNEKLFF.

The chain combines TRBV7-2 with TRBJ2-7, with 7 bases matching TRBD1. The junction had 10 bases not matched to a gene; V was cut back by 7 bases and J by 1 base. CDR3 length: 15 residues. Germline V gene sequence: CDR1 SGHTA, CDR2 FQGNSA. The CDR3 sequence: CASTSSTGSSYEQYF. CDR3 DNA: TGTGCCAGCACCTCTTCGACAGGGAGTTCCTACGAGCAGTACTTC.

The chain uses TRBV18 and TRBJ1-6, with 8 bases matching TRBD1. The V gene's germline CDR1 is KGHSH and CDR2 LQKENI. The CDR3 contains 17 residues. With V trimmed by 3 bases and J by 4 bases, 8 bases remained unmatched. As DNA, the CDR3 is TGTGCCAGCTCACCGGGACAGGCTCGGGTGTATAATTCACCCCTCCACTTT. Amino acids: CASSPGQARVYNSPLHF.

The chain carries TRBV29-1 and TRBJ2-7; D possibly corresponds to TRBD1 (7 bases). The V gene's germline CDR1 is SQVTM and CDR2 ANQGSEA. This CDR3 is 14 amino acids long. Trimming removed 6 bases from V and 7 bases from J, with 22 bases in between. CDR3 nucleotide sequence: TGCAGCGTGAAAGGAGGGGGCGGAATGTATGAGCAGTACTTC. Its protein product is CSVKGGGGMYEQYF.

The rearrangement uses TRBV27 and TRBJ2-1; 9 bases match TRBD2. J was trimmed by 2 bases and V by 2 bases; bases with no gene match: 1. The CDR3 is made up of 15 amino acids. Germline lookup yields CDR1 MNHEY and CDR2 SMNVEV (reference sequence). CDR3 coding DNA: TGTGCCAGCAGTTTAGGCGGGAGGGCCTACAATGAGCAGTTCTTC. It is translated as CASSLGGRAYNEQFF.

The V gene is TRBV3-1 (or the pseudogene TRBV3-2), the J gene TRBJ1-6, with TRBD1 matching over 9 bases. The CDR3 extends over 18 amino acids. Trimming at V came to 1 base and at J to 4 bases, leaving 8 bases not matched to a gene. Germline V gene lookup returns CDR1 LGHDT and CDR2 YNNKEL (reference sequence). The CDR3 is CASSQGIQGAVYNSPLHF. In DNA, the CDR3 is TGTGCCAGCAGCCAAGGGATACAGGGGGCGGTATATAATTCACCCCTCCACTTT.

The chain is built from TRBV4-3 and TRBJ1-2; 7 nucleotides match TRBD1. This CDR3 is built from 15 residues. Unmatched junction bases numbered 5, after V lost 0 bases and J lost 4 bases. CDR1 and CDR2 (germline): LGHNA, YSLEER. The CDR3 DNA follows: TGCGCCAGCAGCCAAGACGTGAGGGACAGCTATGGCTACACCTTC. Protein product: CASSQDVRDSYGYTF.

This chain links TRBV27 with TRBJ2-5; D not certain. The germline CDR1 and CDR2 sequences are MNHEY and SMNVEV (reference sequence). The CDR3 runs 13 residues. V was pared by 3 bases and J by 0 bases, with 5 bases between. The CDR3 sequence: CASSFQDQETQYF. DNA for the CDR3: TGTGCCAGCAGTTTTCAGGACCAAGAGACCCAGTACTTC.

The CDR3 nucleotides are TGTGCCGCCTCACAGGGAGTAGGGCAGCCCCAGCATTTT. Translating it yields CAASQGVGQPQHF. The chain recombines TRBV10-3 with TRBJ1-5, with a tentative D call TRBD1 (6 bases). The CDR3 sequence is 13 residues long. Trimming took 11 bases from V and 7 from J, leaving 18 bases between them. Germline V lookup: CDR1 ENHRY, CDR2 SYGVKD.

V gene TRBV30 combines with J gene TRBJ1-1, with TRBD1 as a possible D gene (6 bases). The CDR3 totals 16 residues. Germline V gives CDR1 GTSNPN, CDR2 SVGIG (reference sequence). V lost 4 bases and J 0 bases, leaving 18 bases between the germline ends. The CDR3 DNA sequence: TGTGCCTGGACCCCGGACAGCCAAATTATGAACACTGAAGCTTTCTTT. Translated, it gives CAWTPDSQIMNTEAFF.

The J gene is TRBJ1-1, the V gene TRBV19; D ambiguous. V was shortened by 2 bases and J by 5 bases, with 18 bases between the two germline ends. The V gene's germline CDR1 is LNHDA and CDR2 SQIVND (reference sequence). The length of the CDR3 is 16 residues. The CDR3 bases are TGTGCCAGTAGTATAAATGGTGGTGGGCCGGGGACTGAAGCTTTCTTT. Its translation is CASSINGGGPGTEAFF.

V and J are TRBV11-2 and TRBJ2-1, with a weak D call TRBD2 (5 bases). V was shortened by 3 bases and J by 8 bases, with 8 bases between the two germline ends. Germline CDR1 reads SGHAT; CDR2 reads FQNNGV. CDR3 length equals 12 residues. The CDR3 DNA follows: TGTGCCAGCAGCTTCAACGGGGATGAGCAGTTCTTC. Protein product: CASSFNGDEQFF.